This T cell receptor (beta chain) was captured in a study of shared T cell receptors in the human thymus. The CDR3 sequence is 16 residues long. The germline V gene has CDR1 LGHNA and CDR2 YSLEER. The V end lost 1 base, the J end lost 5 bases, and 15 bases lay between the germline ends. Clones were sequenced by immunoSEQ multiplex PCR, and TCRdb holds only the in-frame ones, with some missing. The table lists hundreds of thousands of clones, more than 75% of them singletons. This same sample was also taken into another study, of human thymus T cells.

The chain has TRBV4-3 and TRBJ2-1, with a tentative D call TRBD1 (6 bases). Sequencing input: thymocytes. The sequence derives from a boy in the first two years of life with a congenital heart defect. CDR3 bases: TGCGCCAGCAGCCAAGGTGGCGGACAGCCCAACAATGAGCAGTTCTTC. This codes for CASSQGGGQPNNEQFF.